Below are 22 T cell receptor beta chains sequenced from a single sample in a study of blood T cell repertoires in COVID-19. Assay used: immunoSEQ multiplex PCR; TCRdb lists only in-frame clones, some missing. The sample carries about 140,000 clones, 80% to 90% recorded once. Sequenced material: peripheral blood. Every receptor here comes from a woman at least 80 years old with acute or convalescent COVID-19.

This chain's CDR3 is CASSAGRMNTEAFF. The CDR3 DNA sequence: TGTGCCAGCAGCGCGGGACGGATGAACACTGAAGCTTTCTTT. The rearrangement joins TRBV5-6 to TRBJ1-1; weak D call: TRBD1 (5 bases). Germline V gives CDR1 SGHDT, CDR2 YYEEEE. This CDR3 is 14 amino acids long. V shed 4 bases and J shed 0 bases, with 10 bases lying between them.

CDR3 amino acids: CASSRITGGYGYTF. CDR3 bases: TGTGCCAGCAGCCGCATCACAGGGGGCTATGGCTACACCTTC. The chain combines TRBV3-1 (or the pseudogene TRBV3-2) with TRBJ1-2; the match to TRBD1 covers 8 bases. This CDR3 is 14 amino acids long. V lost 4 bases and J lost 4; bases outside the gene matches: 5. Germline V gene sequence: CDR1 LGHDT, CDR2 YNNKEL (reference sequence).

The chain couples TRBV15 to TRBJ1-1; D uncertain. V was cut by 1 base and J by 4 bases, with 7 bases left in between. The CDR3 is 13 residues long. The V gene's germline CDR1 is LNHNV and CDR2 YYDKDF (reference sequence). The CDR3 bases are TGTGCCACCAGCAGAGCCCTCCTCACTGAAGCTTTCTTT. Translation: CATSRALLTEAFF.

The chain recombines TRBV5-1 with TRBJ1-5, with 11 nucleotides matching TRBD1. The CDR3 has 16 residues. The V gene end was trimmed by 4 bases and the J gene end by 1 base; junction bases not matched to a gene: 4. Germline V gene sequence: CDR1 SGHRS, CDR2 YFSETQ. This CDR3 reads CASSPGTGGSNQPQHF. The CDR3 bases are TGCGCCAGCAGCCCAGGGACAGGGGGGAGCAATCAGCCCCAGCATTTT.

The CDR3 is CASSQGGYYGYTF. The CDR3 nucleotides are TGTGCCAGCAGCCAAGGGGGCTACTATGGCTACACCTTC. This sequence joins TRBV16 and TRBJ1-2, with a possible D match to TRBD1 (6 bases). From germline, CDR1 is KGHSY and CDR2 FQNENV. V was cut by 2 bases and J by 3 bases, with 7 bases left in between. This CDR3 contains 13 residues.

J is TRBJ1-6 and V is TRBV28; TRBD1 matches 7 bases. J was trimmed by 0 bases and V by 6 bases; bases with no gene match: 8. Per germline, CDR1 MDHEN and CDR2 SYDVKM. CDR3 length: 17 amino acids. CDR3 protein: CASSRGRDSSYNSPLHF. DNA for the CDR3: TGTGCCAGCAGCCGGGGCCGGGACAGCTCCTATAATTCACCCCTCCACTTT. Full variable domain (remainder filled in from reference TRBV28 and TRBJ1-6): DVKVTQSSRYLVKRTGEKVFLECVQDMDHENMFWYRQDPGLGLRLIYFSYDVKMKEKGDIPEGYSVSREKKERFSLILESASTNQTSMYLCASSRGRDSSYNSPLHFGNGTRLTVT.

V gene TRBV18 combines with J gene TRBJ2-7; 8 nucleotides line up with TRBD1. The V segment lost 5 bases and the J segment 6 bases; nucleotides outside the gene matches: 6. Germline lookup yields CDR1 KGHSH and CDR2 LQKENI. CDR3 size: 13 residues. The CDR3 region has the DNA TGTGCCAGCTCATGGACAGGGCTCGGCGAGCAGTACTTC. Its translation: CASSWTGLGEQYF.

CDR3 in DNA: TGTGCCAGCACCGAAGAGAGCGGAGGGTGGAGTGAGCAGTTCTTC. This codes for CASTEESGGWSEQFF. V usage is TRBV7-9 and J usage is TRBJ2-1, with D maybe TRBD2 (6 bases). The V end was cut by 7 bases, the J end by 9 bases, with 22 bases between. Germline assignment: CDR1 SEHNR and CDR2 FQNEAQ (reference sequence). The CDR3 is 15 residues long. The whole variable domain, filled in from reference TRBV7-9 and TRBJ2-1, reads DTGVSQNPRHKITKRGQNVTFRCDPISEHNRLYWYRQTLGQGPEFLTYFQNEAQLEKSRLLSDRFSAERPKGSFSTLEIQRTEQGDSAMYLCASTEESGGWSEQFFGPGTRLTVL.

V gene TRBV7-2 combines with J gene TRBJ2-5; 10 nucleotides agree with TRBD1. The CDR3 has 14 residues. Looked up from germline, CDR1 is SGHTA and CDR2 is FQGNSA. V lost 4 bases and J lost 4; bases outside the gene matches: 3. The CDR3 loop reads CASSSRTGGETQYF. In DNA form, the CDR3 reads TGTGCCAGCAGCTCACGGACAGGGGGAGAGACCCAGTACTTC.

This clone was detected a few times. The V and J genes are TRBV21-1 and TRBJ1-2; the table assigns TRBD1, which was not confirmed against the DNA. TRBV21-1 is a pseudogene. The CDR3 is 14 amino acids. Here the CDR3 reads CASSKGGQGSGYTF. The DNA for the CDR3 is TGTGCCAGCAGCAAAGGGGGACAGGGTTCTGGCTACACCTTC.

This sequence joins TRBV2 and TRBJ1-4; D remains unclear. This CDR3 comprises 14 residues. Deletions cut 3 bases from V and 3 bases from J, with 8 bases between. Germline CDR1 is SNHLY and CDR2 is FYNNEI. CDR3 sequence (DNA): TGTGCCAGCAGTGAGTTTCATTCTAATGAAAAACTGTTTTTT. Translating gives CASSEFHSNEKLFF.

The chain is built from TRBV11-3 and TRBJ1-1, with D perhaps TRBD1 (5 bases). CDR1 and CDR2 (germline): SGHNT, YENEEA. The CDR3 has 12 amino acids. Trimming shortened V by 6 bases and J by 7 bases, and 12 bases separated the two germline ends. CDR3 residues: CASSQGMSEAFF. The CDR3 DNA sequence: TGTGCCAGCAGTCAGGGAATGAGTGAAGCTTTCTTT.

The V and J genes are TRBV29-1 and TRBJ1-1; D remains unclear. The germline gives CDR1 SQVTM, CDR2 ANQGSEA. Trimming stripped 3 bases from V and 0 bases from J, with 8 bases between. CDR3 length: 13 residues. The CDR3 protein is CSVDSGMNTEAFF. The CDR3 region has the DNA TGCAGCGTTGACTCGGGGATGAACACTGAAGCTTTCTTT.

The chain employs TRBV19 and TRBJ2-2; D might be TRBD1 (5 bases). The CDR3 is made up of 15 amino acids. Germline assignment: CDR1 LNHDA and CDR2 SQIVND (reference sequence). Between the trimmed V and J ends, which lost 4 bases and 5 bases, there was a span of 14 bases. In DNA, the CDR3 is TGTGCCAGTAGTAAACGGACAACCCGTACCGGGGAGCTGTTTTTT. Protein: CASSKRTTRTGELFF.

The chain joins TRBV3-1 (or the pseudogene TRBV3-2) to TRBJ1-1; 8 bases match TRBD1. V lost 4 bases and J lost 0; bases outside the gene matches: 4. This CDR3 has 15 residues. CDR1 and CDR2 from the germline V gene are LGHDT and YNNKEL (reference sequence). CDR3: CASSPWTGLNTEAFF. CDR3 DNA: TGTGCCAGCAGCCCTTGGACAGGGCTGAACACTGAAGCTTTCTTT.

This clone came up once. V is TRBV19 and J is TRBJ1-3; D might be TRBD1 (6 bases). This CDR3 spans 16 amino acids. Trimming took 3 bases from V and 0 from J, leaving 12 bases between them. The germline V gene encodes CDR1 LNHDA and CDR2 SQIVND (reference sequence). The CDR3 here is CASSMYRTDSGNTIYF. As DNA, the CDR3 is TGTGCCAGTAGTATGTACCGGACAGACTCTGGAAACACCATATATTTT. Full variable domain (outside the CDR3, taken from reference TRBV19 and TRBJ1-3): DGGITQSPKYLFRKEGQNVTLSCEQNLNHDAMYWYRQDPGQGLRLIYYSQIVNDFQKGDIAEGYSVSREKKESFPLTVTSAQKNPTAFYLCASSMYRTDSGNTIYFGEGSWLTVV.

This chain uses TRBV19 with TRBJ1-2, with D unclear. CDR1 is LNHDA, CDR2 SQIVND, per germline (reference sequence). CDR3 length: 15 residues. V gave up 7 bases and J gave up 2 bases, with 17 bases separating them. CDR3 nucleotide sequence: TGTGCCAGTACAGGTGTCGGGGAGACAAACTATGGCTACACCTTC. It translates to CASTGVGETNYGYTF.

The V and J genes are TRBV14 and TRBJ1-4; D is possibly TRBD1 (5 bases). V lost 4 bases and J lost 6, with 15 bases in between. CDR1 SGHDN and CDR2 FVKESK come from the germline V gene. This CDR3 comprises 15 residues. The CDR3 DNA reads TGTGCCAGCAGCCCCCTTGGGGCACCCCATGAAAAACTGTTTTTT. It is translated as CASSPLGAPHEKLFF.

This chain links TRBV2 with TRBJ1-1, with 8 bases identical to TRBD1. Losses at the gene ends were 7 bases for V and 4 bases for J; bases not matched to a gene: 8. Germline assignment: CDR1 SNHLY and CDR2 FYNNEI. The CDR3 loop spans 14 amino acids. Here the CDR3 DNA reads TGTGCCAGCACGGAAGGCAGGGGGCCCACTGAAGCTTTCTTT. Protein sequence: CASTEGRGPTEAFF.

The chain couples TRBV3-1 (or the pseudogene TRBV3-2) to TRBJ2-7; TRBD1 matches at 11 bases. With 3 bases clipped from V and 8 bases from J, the junction kept 9 bases outside the gene matches. This CDR3 contains 15 residues. Germline V lookup: CDR1 LGHDT, CDR2 YNNKEL (reference sequence). CDR3 nucleotide sequence: TGTGCCAGCAGCCAGTGGGACAGGGGGATCCCGAAGCAGTACTTC. This gives the protein CASSQWDRGIPKQYF.

The chain combines TRBV18 with TRBJ2-1; 14 nucleotides match TRBD2. The V segment lost 3 bases and the J segment 15 bases; nucleotides outside the gene matches: 7. This CDR3 has 14 residues. CDR1 is KGHSH, CDR2 LQKENI, per germline. DNA for the CDR3: TGTGCCAGCTCACCGTCGACTAGCGGGGGGGCTTCGTTCTTC. Translation: CASSPSTSGGASFF.

This chain connects TRBV18 to TRBJ2-5, with 7 bases aligning to TRBD1. The junction had 13 bases not matched to a gene; V was cut back by 3 bases and J by 9 bases. This CDR3 contains 15 residues. CDR1 is KGHSH, CDR2 LQKENI, per germline. The CDR3 coding sequence is TGTGCCAGCTCACCGAACAGGGGTGCTGGTTGGGCCCAGTACTTC. This sequence encodes CASSPNRGAGWAQYF.